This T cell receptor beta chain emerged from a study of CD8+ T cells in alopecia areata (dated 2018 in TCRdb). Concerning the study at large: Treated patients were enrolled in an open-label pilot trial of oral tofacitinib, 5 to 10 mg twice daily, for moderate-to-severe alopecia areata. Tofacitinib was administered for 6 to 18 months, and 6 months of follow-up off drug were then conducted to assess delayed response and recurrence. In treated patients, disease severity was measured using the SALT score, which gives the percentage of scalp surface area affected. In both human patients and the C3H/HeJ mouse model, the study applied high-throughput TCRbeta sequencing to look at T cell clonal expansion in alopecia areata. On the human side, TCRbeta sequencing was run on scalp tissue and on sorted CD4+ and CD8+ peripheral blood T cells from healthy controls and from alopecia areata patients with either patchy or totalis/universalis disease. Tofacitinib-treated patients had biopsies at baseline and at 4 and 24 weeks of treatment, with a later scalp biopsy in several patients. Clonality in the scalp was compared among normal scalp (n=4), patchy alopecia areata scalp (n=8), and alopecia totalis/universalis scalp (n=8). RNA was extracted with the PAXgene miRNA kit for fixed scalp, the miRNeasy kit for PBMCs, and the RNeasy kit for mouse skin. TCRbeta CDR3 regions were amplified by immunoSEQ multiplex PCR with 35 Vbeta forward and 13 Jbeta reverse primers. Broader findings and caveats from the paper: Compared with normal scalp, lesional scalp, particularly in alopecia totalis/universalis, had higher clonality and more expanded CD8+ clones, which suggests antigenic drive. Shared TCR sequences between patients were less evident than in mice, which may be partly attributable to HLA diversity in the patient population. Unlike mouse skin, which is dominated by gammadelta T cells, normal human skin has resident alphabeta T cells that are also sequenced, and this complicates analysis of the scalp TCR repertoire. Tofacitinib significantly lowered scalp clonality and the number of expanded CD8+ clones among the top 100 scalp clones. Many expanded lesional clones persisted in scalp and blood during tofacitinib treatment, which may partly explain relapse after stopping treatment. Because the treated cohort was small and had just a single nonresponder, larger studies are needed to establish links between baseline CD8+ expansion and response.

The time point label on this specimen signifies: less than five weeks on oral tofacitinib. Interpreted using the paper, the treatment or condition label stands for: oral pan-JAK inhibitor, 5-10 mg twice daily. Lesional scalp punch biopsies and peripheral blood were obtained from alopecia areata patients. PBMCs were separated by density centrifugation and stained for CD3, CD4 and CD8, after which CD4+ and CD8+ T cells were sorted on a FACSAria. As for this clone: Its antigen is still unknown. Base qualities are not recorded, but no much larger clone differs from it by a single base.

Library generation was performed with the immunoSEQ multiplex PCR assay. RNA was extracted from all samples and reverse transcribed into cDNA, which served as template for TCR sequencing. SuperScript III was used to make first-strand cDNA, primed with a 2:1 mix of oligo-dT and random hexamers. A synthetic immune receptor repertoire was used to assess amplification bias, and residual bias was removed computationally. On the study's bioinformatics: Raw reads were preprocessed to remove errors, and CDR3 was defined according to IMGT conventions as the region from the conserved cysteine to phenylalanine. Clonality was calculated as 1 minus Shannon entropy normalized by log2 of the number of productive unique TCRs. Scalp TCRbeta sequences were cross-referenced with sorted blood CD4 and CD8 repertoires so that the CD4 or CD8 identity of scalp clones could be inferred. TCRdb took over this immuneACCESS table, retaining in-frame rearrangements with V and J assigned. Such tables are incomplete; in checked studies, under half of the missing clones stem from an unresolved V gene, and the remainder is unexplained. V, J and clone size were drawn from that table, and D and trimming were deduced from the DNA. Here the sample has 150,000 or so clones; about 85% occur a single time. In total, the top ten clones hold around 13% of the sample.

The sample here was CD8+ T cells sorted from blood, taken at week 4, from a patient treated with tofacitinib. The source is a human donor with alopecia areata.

The DNA reads TGCAGTGCCTTCCAGGAGACCCAGTACTTC. Protein translation: CSAFQETQYF. The rearranged chain carries TRBV20-1 and TRBJ2-5; the D gene lacks a confident call. V is shortened by 6 bases, J by 5 bases, and the region joining them spans 7 bases. From cysteine to phenylalanine, the CDR3 is 10 amino acids long. CDR3 DNA only is kept here, 30 bases in frame from base 1. The germline V gene (reference sequence) gives CDR1 as DFQATT and CDR2 as SNEGSKA.